This T cell receptor beta chain was sequenced for a study of cytomegalovirus exposure and HLA in healthy donors. The PCR used 60 Vbeta and 13 Jbeta primers. Method: immunoSEQ multiplex PCR; TCRdb's copy keeps in-frame clones and lacks some. The sample shows some 160,000 clones, about 74% of them seen only once. The CDR3 runs to 17 residues. CDR1 and CDR2 (germline): MRHNA, SNTAGT. V was clipped by 0 bases and J by 5 bases, with 17 bases between them. The specimen was PBMCs. J is TRBJ2-1 and V is TRBV6-4; D perhaps matches TRBD2 (5 bases). The clonotype comes from a woman in her thirties or forties in good health and CMV-seronegative. For the CDR3, the DNA is TGTGCCAGCAGTGACTCCGCTAGCAGTAGTTCACACAATGAGCAGTTCTTC. Translated: CASSDSASSSSHNEQFF.